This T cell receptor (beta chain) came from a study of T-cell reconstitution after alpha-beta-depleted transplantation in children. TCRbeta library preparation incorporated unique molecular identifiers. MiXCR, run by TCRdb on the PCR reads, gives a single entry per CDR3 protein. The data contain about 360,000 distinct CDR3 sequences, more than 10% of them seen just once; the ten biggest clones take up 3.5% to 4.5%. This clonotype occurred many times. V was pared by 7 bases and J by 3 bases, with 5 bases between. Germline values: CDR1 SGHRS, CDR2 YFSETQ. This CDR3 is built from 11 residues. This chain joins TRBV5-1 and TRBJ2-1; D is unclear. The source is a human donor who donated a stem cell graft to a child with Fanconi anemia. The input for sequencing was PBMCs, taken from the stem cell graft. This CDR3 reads CASQVYNEQFF. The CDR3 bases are TGCGCCAGCCAAGTCTACAATGAGCAGTTCTTC. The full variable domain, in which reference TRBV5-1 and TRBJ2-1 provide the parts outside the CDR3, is KAGVTQTPRYLIKTRGQQVTLSCSPISGHRSVSWYQQTPGQGLQFLFEYFSETQRNKGNFPGRFSGRQFSNSRSEMNVSTLELGDSALYLCASQVYNEQFFGPGTRLTVL.